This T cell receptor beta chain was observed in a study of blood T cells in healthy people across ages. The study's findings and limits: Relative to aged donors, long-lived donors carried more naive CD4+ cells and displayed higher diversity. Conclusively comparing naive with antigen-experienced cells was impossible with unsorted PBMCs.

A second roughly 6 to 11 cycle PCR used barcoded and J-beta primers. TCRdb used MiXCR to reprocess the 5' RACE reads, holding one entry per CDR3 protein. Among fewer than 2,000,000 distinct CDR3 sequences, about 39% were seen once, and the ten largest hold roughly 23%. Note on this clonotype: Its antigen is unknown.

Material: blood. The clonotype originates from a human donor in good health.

The CDR3 nucleotides are TGTGCCAGCAGCCAACGACAGGGGGTTCTCCAAGAGACCCAGTACTTC. Residues: CASSQRQGVLQETQYF. The V call is TRBV14, the J call TRBJ2-5; TRBD1 matches at 9 bases. The CDR3 totals 16 residues. V was clipped by 2 bases and J by 1 base; unmatched bases: 5. Germline assignment: CDR1 SGHDN and CDR2 FVKESK.